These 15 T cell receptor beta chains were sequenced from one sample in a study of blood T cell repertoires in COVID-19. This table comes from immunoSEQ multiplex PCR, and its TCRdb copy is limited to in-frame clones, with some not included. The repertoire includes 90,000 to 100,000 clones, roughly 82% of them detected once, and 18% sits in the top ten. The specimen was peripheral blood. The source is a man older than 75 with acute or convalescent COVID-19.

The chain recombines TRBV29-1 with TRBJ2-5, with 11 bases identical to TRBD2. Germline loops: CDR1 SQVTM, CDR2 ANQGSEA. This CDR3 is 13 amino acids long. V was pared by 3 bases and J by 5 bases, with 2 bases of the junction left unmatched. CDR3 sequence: CSVEPSGGETQYF. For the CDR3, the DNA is TGCAGCGTTGAGCCTAGCGGGGGGGAGACCCAGTACTTC.

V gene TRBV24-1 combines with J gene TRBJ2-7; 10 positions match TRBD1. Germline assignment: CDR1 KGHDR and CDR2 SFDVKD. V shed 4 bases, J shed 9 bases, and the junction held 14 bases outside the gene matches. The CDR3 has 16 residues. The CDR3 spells CATSDPTGTGDDGQYF. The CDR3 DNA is TGTGCCACCAGTGACCCGACCGGGACAGGGGACGACGGGCAGTACTTC.

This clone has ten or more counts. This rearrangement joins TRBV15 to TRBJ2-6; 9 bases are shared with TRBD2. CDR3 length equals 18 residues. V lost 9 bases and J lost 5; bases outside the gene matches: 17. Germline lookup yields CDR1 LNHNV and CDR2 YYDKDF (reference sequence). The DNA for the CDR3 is TGTGCCACAAGGCCTGGACTAGCGATCCCCCAATGGGCCAACGTCCTGACTTTC. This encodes CATRPGLAIPQWANVLTF.

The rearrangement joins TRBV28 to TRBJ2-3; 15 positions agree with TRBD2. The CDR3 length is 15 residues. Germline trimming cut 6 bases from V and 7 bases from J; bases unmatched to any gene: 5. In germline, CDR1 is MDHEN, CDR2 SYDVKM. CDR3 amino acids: CASSPGLAGGYTQYF. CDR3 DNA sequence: TGTGCCAGCAGCCCCGGACTAGCGGGGGGGTATACGCAGTATTTT.

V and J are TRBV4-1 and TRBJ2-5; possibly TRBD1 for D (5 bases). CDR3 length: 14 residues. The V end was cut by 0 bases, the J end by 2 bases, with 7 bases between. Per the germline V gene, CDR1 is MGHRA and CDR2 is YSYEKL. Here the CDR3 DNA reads TGCGCCAGCAGCCAAGATCCAGGGCAAGAGACCCAGTACTTC. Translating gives CASSQDPGQETQYF.

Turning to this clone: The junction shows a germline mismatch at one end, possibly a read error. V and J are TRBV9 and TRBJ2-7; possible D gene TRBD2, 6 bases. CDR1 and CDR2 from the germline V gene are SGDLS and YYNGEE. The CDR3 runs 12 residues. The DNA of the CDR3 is TGTGCCAGCAGCACTTCCGGGACTGATTTTTTGTTC. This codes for CASSTSGTDFLF.

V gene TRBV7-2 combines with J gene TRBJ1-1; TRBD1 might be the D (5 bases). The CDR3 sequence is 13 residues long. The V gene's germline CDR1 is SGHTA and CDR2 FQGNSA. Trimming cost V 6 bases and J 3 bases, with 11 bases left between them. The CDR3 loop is CASSIQGYTEAFF. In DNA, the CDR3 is TGTGCCAGCAGTATCCAGGGCTACACTGAAGCTTTCTTT.

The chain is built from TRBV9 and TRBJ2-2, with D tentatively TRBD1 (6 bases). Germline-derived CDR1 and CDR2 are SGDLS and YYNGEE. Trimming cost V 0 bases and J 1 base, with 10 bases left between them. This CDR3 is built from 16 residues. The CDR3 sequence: CASSVVPRGNTGELFF. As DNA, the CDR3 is TGTGCCAGCAGCGTAGTTCCCAGGGGGAACACCGGGGAGCTGTTTTTT.

The CDR3: CASSLVTVYNSPLHF. CDR3 DNA: TGTGCCAGCAGCTTGGTCACAGTTTATAATTCACCCCTCCACTTT. The gene calls are TRBV5-5 and TRBJ1-6, with D uncertain. V lost 0 bases and J 4 bases, leaving 8 bases between the germline ends. The CDR3 extends over 15 amino acids. Germline values: CDR1 SGHKS, CDR2 YYEKEE (reference sequence).

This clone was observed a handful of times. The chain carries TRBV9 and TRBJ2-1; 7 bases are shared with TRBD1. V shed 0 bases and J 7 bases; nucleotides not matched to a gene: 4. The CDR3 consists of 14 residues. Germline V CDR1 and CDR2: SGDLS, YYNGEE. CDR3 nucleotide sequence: TGTGCCAGCAGCGTAGAGGGGACAGAAAATGAGCAGTTCTTC. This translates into CASSVEGTENEQFF.

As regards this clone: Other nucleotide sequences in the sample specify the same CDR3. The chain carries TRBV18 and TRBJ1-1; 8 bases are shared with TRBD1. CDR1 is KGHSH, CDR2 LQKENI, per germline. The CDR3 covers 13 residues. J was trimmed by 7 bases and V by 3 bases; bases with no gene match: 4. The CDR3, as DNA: TGTGCCAGCTCACCGGACGGACAGGGTGAAGCTTTCTTT. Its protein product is CASSPDGQGEAFF.

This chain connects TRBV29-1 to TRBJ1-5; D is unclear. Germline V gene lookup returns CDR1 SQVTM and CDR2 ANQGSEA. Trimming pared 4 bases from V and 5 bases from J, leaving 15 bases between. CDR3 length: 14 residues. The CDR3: CSVAPLTGDQPQHF. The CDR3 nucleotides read TGCAGCGTTGCTCCTTTGACGGGAGATCAGCCCCAGCATTTT.

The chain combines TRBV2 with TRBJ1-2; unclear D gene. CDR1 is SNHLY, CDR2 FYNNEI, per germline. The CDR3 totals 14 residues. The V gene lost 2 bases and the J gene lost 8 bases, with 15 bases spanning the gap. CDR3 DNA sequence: TGTGCCAGCAGTGAAACGAGGGTCGTAGGAGGCTACACCTTC. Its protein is CASSETRVVGGYTF.

The CDR3 is CASSLHGTGKNEQYF. The CDR3 DNA sequence: TGTGCCAGCAGTCTCCACGGGACAGGGAAGAACGAGCAGTACTTC. The chain uses TRBV27 and TRBJ2-7, with 9 bases identical to TRBD1. Trimming removed 5 bases from V and 5 bases from J; junction bases left unmatched: 10. CDR3 length: 15 amino acids. Germline CDR1 reads MNHEY; CDR2 reads SMNVEV (reference sequence).

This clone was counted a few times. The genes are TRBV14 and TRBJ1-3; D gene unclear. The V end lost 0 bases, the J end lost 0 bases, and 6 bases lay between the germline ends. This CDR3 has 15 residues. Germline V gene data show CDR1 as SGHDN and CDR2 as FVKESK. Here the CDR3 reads CASSQDRFSGNTIYF. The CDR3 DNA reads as TGTGCCAGCAGCCAAGATCGTTTCTCTGGAAACACCATATATTTT.